Listed below are T cell receptor beta chains from one sample, sequenced in a study of OX40 agonist ivuxolimab in advanced cancers. Data came from immunoSEQ multiplex PCR; TCRdb stores just in-frame clones and leaves some out. Here the sample spans under 65,000 clones, about nine tenths being singletons. Sample: CD4+ or CD8+ T cells sorted from blood, taken in a trial of the OX40 agonist ivuxolimab. These receptors all come from an adult with an advanced solid tumor such as melanoma, head and neck, liver or kidney cancer. Both conserved end residues are part of each CDR3. Each record gives: clone size, V gene, D gene, J gene, CDR3 DNA, CDR3 protein. The D gene is left open where the match is weak. Part of the rows lack a size; the others show once, few, many or a class for expanded clones.

-	TRBV30	-	TRBJ2-7	TGTGCCTGGAGTGTACCGTCGAGGATGGGGGCCTACGAGCAGTACTTC	CAWSVPSRMGAYEQYF
few	TRBV11-2	TRBD1	TRBJ2-4	TGTGCCAGCAGCTCCCAGGGGGCGGCCAAAAACATTCAGTACTTC	CASSSQGAAKNIQYF
few	TRBV11-2	-	TRBJ2-7	TGTGCCAGCAGCTTAGATCGGCAGACTATGATATACGAGCAGTACTTC	CASSLDRQTMIYEQYF
-	TRBV6-1	TRBD1	TRBJ2-1	TGTGCCAGCAGGGACAGGGTAGCGGCCTACAATGAGCAGTTCTTC	CASRDRVAAYNEQFF
-	TRBV11-2	-	TRBJ1-1	TGTGCCAGCAGCTTAGTATTGAGACAGGAGGCCCCTGAAGCTTTCTTT	CASSLVLRQEAPEAFF
-	TRBV11-2	-	TRBJ2-7	TGTGCCAGCAGCTTAGGTGGGCAGGGGACCAACTTC	CASSLGGQGTNF
-	TRBV27	TRBD2	TRBJ2-7	TGTGCCAGCAGTTTACAGGGACTAGCGGGGATTTACGAGCAGTACTTC	CASSLQGLAGIYEQYF
-	TRBV2	TRBD2	TRBJ2-5	TGTGCCAGCAGGCTTTCCCCGGGACTAGCGGGAGAAGAGACCCAGTACTTC	CASRLSPGLAGEETQYF
-	TRBV28	-	TRBJ1-1	TGTGCCAGCAGTTTTCGTGGAGGGGGCACTGAAGCTTTCTTT	CASSFRGGGTEAFF
-	TRBV5-1	-	TRBJ2-3	TGCGCCAGCAGCCCGCTCGGGGGCCGGGGGAGCACAGATACGCAGTATTTT	CASSPLGGRGSTDTQYF
-	TRBV7-9	-	TRBJ1-1	TGTGCCAGCAGCCCCCTGGCCACTGAAGCTTTCTTT	CASSPLATEAFF
-	TRBV18	-	TRBJ1-2	TGTGCCAGCTCAACAGTCGTAGCGGACTACACCTTC	CASSTVVADYTF
-	TRBV28	-	TRBJ1-4	TGTGCCAGCAGTCGGCATGGAGGGGAGGGGTATGAAAAACTGTTTTTT	CASSRHGGEGYEKLFF
-	TRBV7-9	TRBD2	TRBJ2-1	TGTGCCAGCAGCCCCGGGACTAGCGTATACAATGAGCAGTTCTTC	CASSPGTSVYNEQFF
-	TRBV29-1	-	TRBJ2-1	TGCAGCGTTCTCGCATCCGGGCTGTTCTTC	CSVLASGLFF
-	TRBV5-6	-	TRBJ1-2	TGTGCCAGCAGCTTGGCCCCGGGGGAACGCTATGGCTACACCTTC	CASSLAPGERYGYTF
-	TRBV4-1	TRBD2	TRBJ2-1	TGCGCCAGCAGCCAAGATGAGAGCGGGGGAGGGTACAATGAGCAGTTCTTC	CASSQDESGGGYNEQFF
-	TRBV9	TRBD2	TRBJ2-3	TGTGCCAGCACCACTCGGGGGGGTAGCGGCACAGATACGCAGTATTTT	CASTTRGGSGTDTQYF
-	TRBV11-2	TRBD1	TRBJ2-2	TGTGCCAGCAGCTTGGTTCAGGGGGCTGGCACCGGGGAGCTGTTTTTT	CASSLVQGAGTGELFF
-	TRBV7-8	-	TRBJ2-1	TGTGCCAGCAGCGTCAGGGGGGGTTACAATGAGCAGTTCTTC	CASSVRGGYNEQFF
-	TRBV29-1	TRBD1	TRBJ1-1	TGCAGCGTTGCCGGGACAGGGAAAATCTTT	CSVAGTGKIF
-	TRBV27	TRBD2	TRBJ2-1	TGTGCCAGCAGTTTAGGGACTAGCGGGGGCTACAATGAGCAGTTCTTC	CASSLGTSGGYNEQFF
-	TRBV4-1	-	TRBJ2-7	TGCGCCAGCAGCCAAGGCGACCAGTCCTACGAGCAGTACTTC	CASSQGDQSYEQYF
-	TRBV6-1	-	TRBJ2-7	TGTGCCAGCAGTCGGGGCCGCGAGCAGTACTTC	CASSRGREQYF
-	TRBV19	-	TRBJ2-3	TGTGCCAGTAGTATAGATGAACGAGGCCCAGATACGCAGTATTTT	CASSIDERGPDTQYF
-	TRBV6-1	-	TRBJ2-2	TGTGCCAGCAGTGAAGGTCGCACCGGGGAGCTGTTTTTT	CASSEGRTGELFF
-	TRBV2	-	TRBJ1-3	TGTGCCAGCAGTGTGGGAGAATCTGGAAACACCATATATTTT	CASSVGESGNTIYF
-	TRBV7-3	-	TRBJ2-3	TGTGCCAGCAGCGCAGGGGTGACTAGCACAGATACGCAGTATTTT	CASSAGVTSTDTQYF